This is a list of T cell receptor beta chains from one sample in a study of CD8 T cells in Susac syndrome. One entry per CDR3 protein results from TCRdb running MiXCR on the immunoSEQ multiplex PCR reads. This table holds approximately 230,000 distinct CDR3 sequences, roughly 93% found once. The sample comprised CD4+ T cells from PBMCs. These receptors were taken from a human donor with multiple sclerosis. Each CDR3 is given with its conserved first and last residue. Fields, in order: CDR3 protein, CDR3 DNA, J gene, V gene, clone size, D gene. D genes are given only for firm matches. For some rows the clone size is stated as once, few or many, or as a class when expanded; others skip it.

CASSRQTGNTIYF	TGTGCCAGCAGCCGCCAGACTGGAAACACCATATATTTT	TRBJ1-3	TRBV5-4	once	-
CASSWGLEAFF	TGTGCCAGCAGCTGGGGACTTGAAGCTTTCTTT	TRBJ1-1	TRBV2	-	-
CASSVGPGSAVTNEKLFF	TGTGCCAGCAGCGTAGGTCCAGGTTCCGCGGTAACTAATGAAAAACTGTTTTTT	TRBJ1-4	TRBV9	-	-
CAWEGTGNTGELFF	TGTGCCTGGGAAGGGACAGGGAACACCGGGGAGCTGTTTTTT	TRBJ2-2	TRBV30	-	TRBD1
CASSLVPHTGNTIYF	TGTGCCAGCAGCTTAGTTCCCCACACTGGAAACACCATATATTTT	TRBJ1-3	TRBV7-9	-	-
CASSIGGLAGVPGELFF	TGCGCCAGCAGCATTGGGGGACTAGCGGGAGTTCCCGGGGAGCTGTTTTTT	TRBJ2-2	TRBV5-1	once	TRBD2
CASSRGQGGYGYTF	TGTGCCAGCAGCCGGGGACAGGGAGGGTATGGCTACACCTTC	TRBJ1-2	TRBV12-3/TRBV12-4	-	TRBD1
CASRGLSSGGELFF	TGTGCCAGCAGAGGACTCTCCTCGGGCGGGGAGCTGTTTTTT	TRBJ2-2	TRBV6-1	-	-
CAIIQGQPQHF	TGTGCCATCATCCAGGGTCAGCCCCAGCATTTT	TRBJ1-5	TRBV10-3	-	-
CSVEPYRGISTF	TGCAGCGTTGAACCTTACAGGGGAATTTCCACCTTC	TRBJ1-2	TRBV29-1	-	TRBD1